This T cell receptor beta chain was sequenced for a study of T-cell memory formation after mild COVID-19 listed by TCRdb under 2021. Context from the whole study: TCR sequence clusters from the two donors were found to be largely donor specific. In two donors, T-cell clones that expanded and contracted after mild COVID-19 were tracked by sequencing TCRalpha and TCRbeta repertoires over time. Two young, previously healthy adult volunteers made up the cohort, one male and one female.

This clonotype was seen more than once but under ten times. Its antigen specificity is not known. The input lacks base qualities; no much larger clone sits a single base away. The sample was run on an Illumina NovaSeq 6000. TCRalpha and TCRbeta cDNA libraries were constructed by 5'RACE with constant-segment primers, with sample barcodes and unique molecular identifiers being introduced. RNA was extracted from every sample with Trizol reagent. The libraries were amplified in two PCR steps, and the second step added a second sample barcode and Illumina TruSeq adapters. Sequencing of the libraries was done on an Illumina NovaSeq, producing 2 x 150 bp paired-end reads. The original pipeline was this. Reads were demultiplexed and collapsed into UMI-guided consensus sequences with migec v1.2.7. With mixcr v2.1.11, UMI consensuses were aligned to TRA and TRB V and J templates and assembled into clonotypes. A clonotype was counted as expanded or contracted only if both edgeR and NoisET called the change significant, with noise models trained on biological replicates. For edgeR calls, a false discovery rate-adjusted p below 0.01 and a log2 fold-change threshold of 1 were applied. As an exploratory analysis of dynamics, PCA with hierarchical clustering was applied to max-normalized trajectories of the 1000 most abundant clonotypes. Separately sequenced CD4+ and CD8+ repertoires were used to assign the CD4 or CD8 phenotype of responding clones. TCRdb took the public reads, trimmed them with fastp at Q25, ran MiXCR for clone calling and kept in-frame beta chains. One record per CDR3 amino acid sequence lists the most common genes and DNA. What appears here as the V and J calls and clone size reflects TCRdb's work, not the paper's. This sample lists 90,000 to 120,000 distinct CDR3 sequences; 13% to 15% were detected once. Clones ranked in the top ten supply about 39% of the sample.

Ficoll-Paque density gradient centrifugation was used to isolate PBMCs. Points the paper makes about the study in general: The study covered only a couple of mild cases, and larger cohorts including severe cases with pre-infection samples were considered necessary. Contracting CD4+ clones were located mainly in the CM and EM memory subsets, whereas CD8+ clones were found to be enriched in EMRA. SARS-CoV-2 specificity of the second-wave clones peaking on day 37 was not confirmed. Some responding clones were found in pre-infection memory, which suggests that pre-existing cross-reactive memory T cells took part in the SARS-CoV-2 response. From day 15 to 85, contracting clones showed balanced CD4/CD8 phenotypes, whereas a second wave of clones that expanded from day 15 to 37 leaned towards CD4+.

The junction carries 13 bases between V and J, which are trimmed by 2 bases and 9 bases respectively. The CDR3 goes from the cysteine to the phenylalanine over 13 residues. The only DNA kept is the CDR3, 39 bases in frame from the first base. As encoded in the germline V gene, CDR1 is SGHTA while CDR2 is FQGNSA. The V and J genes are TRBV7-2 and TRBJ2-5; TRBD1 might be the D gene, on 6 matching bases. Sequencing used PBMCs or a T cell subset sorted from them (not recorded which). The receptor's source is a young man who had mild COVID-19 (a few samples of this study predate the infection). The sample titles of this study are shuffled in the database, so cell type and time point are left out; the donor was told from shared clones. The CDR3 in this case is CASSLLSGAPQYF. The nucleotide sequence reads as follows: TGTGCCAGCAGCTTACTCTCAGGGGCGCCCCAGTACTTC. The entire variable domain, with the stretches around the CDR3 drawn from the reference TRBV7-2 and TRBJ2-5 proteins, is GAGVSQSPSNKVTEKGKDVELRCDPISGHTALYWYRQSLGQGLEFLIYFQGNSAPDKSGLPSDRFSAERTGGSVSTLTIQRTQQEDSAVYLCASSLLSGAPQYFGPGTRLLVL.